This T cell receptor beta chain is from a study of metastatic and nonmetastatic thyroid tumors. Study background: Where malignant and benign thyroid patients were concerned, repertoires were compared across blood and tumor or nodule tissue.

MiXCR reprocessed the PCR reads for TCRdb. The sample shows under 30,000 clones, 16% of them seen only once. Study-wide findings and caveats: Malignant tumors reportedly showed significantly higher TCR beta diversity than benign nodules in both blood and tumor.

Until they underwent thyroid surgery, no patient had received any treatment. This clone was picked up many times. Its antigen is not known. CDR3 length equals 16 residues. Deletions cut 0 bases from V and 1 base from J, with 12 bases between. The germline CDR1 and CDR2 sequences are SGHVS and FQNEAQ. The source material was blood. The receptor was isolated from a male donor with papillary thyroid cancer or a benign thyroid nodule (not recorded which). Some clones in this sample may be carry-over from other donors' samples. This chain uses TRBV7-8 with TRBJ2-5, with TRBD2 as a possible D gene (6 bases). CDR3 in DNA: TGTGCCAGCAGCTTAGCGGGAAGCGGGTTCCAAGAGACCCAGTACTTC. It translates to CASSLAGSGFQETQYF.